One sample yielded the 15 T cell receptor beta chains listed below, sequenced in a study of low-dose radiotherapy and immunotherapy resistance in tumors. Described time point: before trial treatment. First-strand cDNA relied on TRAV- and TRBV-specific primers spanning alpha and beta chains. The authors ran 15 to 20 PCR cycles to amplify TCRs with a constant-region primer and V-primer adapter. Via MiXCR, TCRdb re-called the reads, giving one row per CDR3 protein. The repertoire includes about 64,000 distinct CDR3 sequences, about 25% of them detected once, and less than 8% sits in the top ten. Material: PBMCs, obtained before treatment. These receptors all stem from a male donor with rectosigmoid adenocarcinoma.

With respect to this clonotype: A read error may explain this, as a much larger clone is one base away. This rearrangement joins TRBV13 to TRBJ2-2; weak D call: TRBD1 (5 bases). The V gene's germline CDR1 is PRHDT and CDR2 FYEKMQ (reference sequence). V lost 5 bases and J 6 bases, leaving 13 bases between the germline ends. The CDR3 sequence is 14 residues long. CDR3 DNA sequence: TGTGCCAGCAGCCAAGACAGCGTTTCCGGGGAGCTGTTTTTT. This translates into CASSQDSVSGELFF.

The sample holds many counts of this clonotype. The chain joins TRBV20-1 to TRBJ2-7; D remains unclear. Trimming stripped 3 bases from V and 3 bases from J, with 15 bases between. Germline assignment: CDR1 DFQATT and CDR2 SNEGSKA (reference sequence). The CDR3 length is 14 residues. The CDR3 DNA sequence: TGCAGTGCTAGCTATGGACGGATGGACTACGAGCAGTACTTC. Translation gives CSASYGRMDYEQYF.

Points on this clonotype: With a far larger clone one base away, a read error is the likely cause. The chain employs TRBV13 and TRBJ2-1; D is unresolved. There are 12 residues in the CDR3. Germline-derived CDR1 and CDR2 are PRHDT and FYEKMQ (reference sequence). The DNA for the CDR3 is TGTGCCAGCAGTACGTCCTACAATGAGAAGTTCTTC. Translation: CASSTSYNEKFF.

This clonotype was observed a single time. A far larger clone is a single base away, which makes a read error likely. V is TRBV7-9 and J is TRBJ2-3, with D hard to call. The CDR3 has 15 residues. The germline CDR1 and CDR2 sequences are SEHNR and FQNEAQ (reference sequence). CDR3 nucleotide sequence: TGTCCCAGCAGCTCTGGCAGCCTCGGGACAGATACGCAGTATTTT. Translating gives CPSSSGSLGTDTQYF.

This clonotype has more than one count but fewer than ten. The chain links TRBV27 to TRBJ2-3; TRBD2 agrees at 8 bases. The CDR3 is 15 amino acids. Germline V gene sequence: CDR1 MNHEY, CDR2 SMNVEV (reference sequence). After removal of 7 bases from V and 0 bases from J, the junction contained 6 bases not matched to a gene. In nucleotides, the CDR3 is TGTGCCAGCAAAGTAGCGGGAACAAGCACAGATACGCAGTATTTT. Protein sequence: CASKVAGTSTDTQYF.

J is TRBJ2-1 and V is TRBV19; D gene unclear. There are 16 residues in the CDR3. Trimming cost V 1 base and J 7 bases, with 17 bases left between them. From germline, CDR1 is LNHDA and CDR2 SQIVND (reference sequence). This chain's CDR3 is CASSIGSSRRLNEQFF. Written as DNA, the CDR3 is TGTGCCAGTAGTATAGGGTCCTCCCGAAGACTTAATGAGCAGTTCTTC.

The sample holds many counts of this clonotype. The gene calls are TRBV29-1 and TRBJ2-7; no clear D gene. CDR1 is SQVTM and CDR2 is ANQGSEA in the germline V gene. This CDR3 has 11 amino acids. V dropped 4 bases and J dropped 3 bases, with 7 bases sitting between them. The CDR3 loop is CSVGEVYEQYF. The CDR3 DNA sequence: TGCAGCGTTGGAGAGGTCTACGAGCAGTACTTC.

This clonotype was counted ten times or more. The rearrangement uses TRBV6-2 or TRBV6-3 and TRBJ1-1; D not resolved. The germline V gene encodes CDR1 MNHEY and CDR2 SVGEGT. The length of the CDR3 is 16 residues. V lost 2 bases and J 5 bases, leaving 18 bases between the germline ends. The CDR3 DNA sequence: TGTGCCAGCAGTTACGCCTCGACCGGGGTCGGGACTGAAGCTTTCTTT. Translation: CASSYASTGVGTEAFF.

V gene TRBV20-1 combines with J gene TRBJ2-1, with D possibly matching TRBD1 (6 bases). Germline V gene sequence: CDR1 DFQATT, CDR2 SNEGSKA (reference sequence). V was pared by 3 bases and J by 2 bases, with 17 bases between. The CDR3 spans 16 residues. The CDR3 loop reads CSASPTGYPTYNEQFF. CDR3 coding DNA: TGCAGTGCTAGCCCAACAGGGTACCCTACCTACAATGAGCAGTTCTTC.

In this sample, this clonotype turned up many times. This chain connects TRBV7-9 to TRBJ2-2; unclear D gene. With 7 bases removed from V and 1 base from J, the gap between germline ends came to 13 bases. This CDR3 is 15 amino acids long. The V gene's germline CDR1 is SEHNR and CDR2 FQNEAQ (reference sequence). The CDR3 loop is CASTPRSGNTGELFF. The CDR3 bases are TGTGCCAGCACCCCGAGGTCAGGGAACACCGGGGAGCTGTTTTTT. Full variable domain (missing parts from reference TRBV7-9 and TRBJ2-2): DTGVSQNPRHKITKRGQNVTFRCDPISEHNRLYWYRQTLGQGPEFLTYFQNEAQLEKSRLLSDRFSAERPKGSFSTLEIQRTEQGDSAMYLCASTPRSGNTGELFFGEGSRLTVL.

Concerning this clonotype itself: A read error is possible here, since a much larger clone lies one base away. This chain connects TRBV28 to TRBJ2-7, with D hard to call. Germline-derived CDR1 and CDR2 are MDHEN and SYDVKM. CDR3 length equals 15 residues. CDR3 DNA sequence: TGTGCCAGCAGTCCCCGTGGGAAACTCACCTACGAGCACTACTTC. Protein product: CASSPRGKLTYEHYF.

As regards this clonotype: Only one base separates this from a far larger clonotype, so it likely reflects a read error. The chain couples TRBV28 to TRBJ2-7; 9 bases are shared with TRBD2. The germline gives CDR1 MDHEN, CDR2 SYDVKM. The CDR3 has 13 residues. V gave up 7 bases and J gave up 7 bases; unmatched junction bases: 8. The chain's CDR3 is CASTTSGLDEQYF. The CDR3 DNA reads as TGTGCCAGCACGACTAGCGGCTTAGATGAGCAGTACTTC.

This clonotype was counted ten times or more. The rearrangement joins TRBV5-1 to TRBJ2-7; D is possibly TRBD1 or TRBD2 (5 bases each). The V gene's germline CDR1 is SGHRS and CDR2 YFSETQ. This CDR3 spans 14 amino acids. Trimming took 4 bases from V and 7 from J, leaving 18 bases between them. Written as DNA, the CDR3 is TGCGCCAGCAGCCGGGACGTCCCTCCGGGGGAGCAGTACTTC. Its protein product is CASSRDVPPGEQYF.

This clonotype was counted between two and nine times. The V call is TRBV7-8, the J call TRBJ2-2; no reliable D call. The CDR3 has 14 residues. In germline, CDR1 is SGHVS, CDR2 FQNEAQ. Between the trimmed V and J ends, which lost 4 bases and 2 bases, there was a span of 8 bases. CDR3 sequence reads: CASSSALNTGELFF. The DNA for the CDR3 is TGTGCCAGCAGCTCGGCTCTTAACACCGGGGAGCTGTTTTTT. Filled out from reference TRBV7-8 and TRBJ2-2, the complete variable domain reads GAGVSQSPRYKVAKRGQDVALRCDPISGHVSLFWYQQALGQGPEFLTYFQNEAQLDKSGLPSDRFFAERPEGSVSTLKIQRTQQEDSAVYLCASSSALNTGELFFGEGSRLTVL.

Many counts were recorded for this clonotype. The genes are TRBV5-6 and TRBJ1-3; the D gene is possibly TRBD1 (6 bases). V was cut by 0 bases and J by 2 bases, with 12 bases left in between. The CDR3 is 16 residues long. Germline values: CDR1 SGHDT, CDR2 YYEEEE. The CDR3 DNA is TGTGCCAGCAGCTTGGCCGTCGGGGGCCCTGGAAACACCATATATTTT. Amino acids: CASSLAVGGPGNTIYF.